This is a list of T cell receptor beta chains from one sample in a study of blood T cell repertoires in COVID-19. Libraries were prepared by immunoSEQ multiplex PCR; TCRdb keeps only in-frame clonotypes and omits some of them. This sample has some 54,000 clones, with under 85% found just once. Material: peripheral blood. The receptors come from a man between 65 and 85 years old with active COVID-19. CDR3s include the opening cysteine and the closing phenylalanine or tryptophan. Fields, in order: CDR3 protein, CDR3 DNA, V gene, CDR3 length, D gene, J gene, clone size. A D gene is named only where the DNA matches it firmly. Some rows mark clone size as missing; the rest say once, few, many or name a class of expanded clone.

CASNSDSYNEQFF,TGTGCCAGCAATTCAGACTCCTACAATGAGCAGTTCTTC,TRBV12-3/TRBV12-4,13,.,TRBJ2-1,.
CASSHLDRSSYEQYF,TGTGCCAGCAGCCATCTCGACAGGTCCTCCTACGAGCAGTACTTC,TRBV14,15,.,TRBJ2-7,.
CASSLEEGAMDGYTF,TGCGCCAGCAGCTTGGAAGAGGGGGCCATGGATGGCTACACCTTC,TRBV5-1,15,TRBD1,TRBJ1-2,.
CASSLTNEQGESYEQYF,TGTGCCAGCTCACTCACCAACGAGCAAGGGGAATCCTACGAGCAGTACTTC,TRBV18,17,.,TRBJ2-7,.
CASSSEGQGARFGNTIYF,TGCGCCAGCAGCTCCGAGGGACAGGGGGCTAGATTCGGAAACACCATATATTTT,TRBV5-1,18,TRBD1,TRBJ1-3,.
CASSPRTGHSGNTIYF,TGTGCCAGCAGTCCACGGACAGGGCACTCTGGAAACACCATATATTTT,TRBV6-6,16,TRBD1,TRBJ1-3,.
CASSQEGAYGEDSPLHF,TGTGCCAGCAGCCAAGAAGGGGCATATGGTGAGGATTCACCCCTCCACTTT,TRBV4-2,17,.,TRBJ1-6,.
CASSGDTYEQYF,TGTGCCAGCAGTGGGGACACCTACGAGCAGTACTTC,TRBV2,12,.,TRBJ2-7,.
CATSGGVYNEQFF,TGTGCCACTAGCGGGGGGGTATACAATGAGCAGTTCTTC,TRBV19,13,TRBD2,TRBJ2-1,.
CASSLAGGLQETQYF,TGTGCCAGCAGTTTAGCGGGGGGGCTCCAAGAGACCCAGTACTTC,TRBV7-2,15,TRBD2,TRBJ2-5,.
CASSLGLLGGTSYEQYF,TGTGCCAGCAGCTTAGGCCTTTTGGGGGGAACCTCCTACGAGCAGTACTTC,TRBV7-2,17,.,TRBJ2-7,.
CASSLGAGGNEQFF,TGTGCCAGCAGCTTAGGAGCGGGGGGCAATGAGCAGTTCTTC,TRBV7-3,14,TRBD2,TRBJ2-1,.
CASSLSYSNQPQHF,TGTGCCAGCAGCCTGAGTTATAGCAATCAGCCCCAGCATTTT,TRBV5-6,14,.,TRBJ1-5,.
CASSFHRVSRGLAGRFVETQYF,TGTGCCAGCAGTTTTCATAGAGTCAGCCGAGGACTAGCGGGTCGATTTGTAGAGACCCAGTACTTC,TRBV27,22,TRBD2,TRBJ2-5,.
CASSQDQGYGYTF,TGCGCCAGCAGCCAAGACCAGGGGTATGGCTACACCTTC,TRBV10-2,13,.,TRBJ1-2,.
CASSGQAMNTEAFF,TGTGCCAGCAGCGGGCAGGCTATGAACACTGAAGCTTTCTTT,TRBV9,14,.,TRBJ1-1,.
CASIPEEGGNTIYF,TGCGCCAGCATCCCAGAAGAGGGCGGAAACACCATATATTTT,TRBV10-2,14,.,TRBJ1-3,.
CASSLPSFQGFSNQPQHF,TGTGCCAGCAGTTTACCCTCCTTTCAGGGATTCAGCAATCAGCCCCAGCATTTT,TRBV28,18,.,TRBJ1-5,.
CASRPGTFNSPLHF,TGTGCCAGCAGGCCTGGGACATTTAATTCACCCCTCCACTTT,TRBV6-5,14,.,TRBJ1-6,few
CARRGTGKDYEQYF,TGTGCCAGGAGGGGGACAGGGAAAGACTACGAGCAGTACTTC,TRBV6-5,14,TRBD1,TRBJ2-7,.
CASGLAGGRSGANVLTF,TGTGCTAGTGGTCTTGCAGGGGGGCGCTCTGGGGCCAACGTCCTGACTTTC,TRBV12-5,17,.,TRBJ2-6,.
CASSQTGTGGYEQYF,TGTGCCAGCAGCCAGACCGGGACAGGGGGCTACGAGCAGTACTTC,TRBV3-1/TRBV3-2,15,TRBD1,TRBJ2-7,.
CASSFQVIANYGYTF,TGTGCCAGCAGTTTTCAGGTGATAGCTAACTATGGCTACACCTTC,TRBV28,15,.,TRBJ1-2,.
CASSLSPSGDQETQYF,TGTGCCAGCAGTTTATCGCCTAGCGGGGACCAAGAGACCCAGTACTTC,TRBV27,16,TRBD2,TRBJ2-5,.
CASSQVGLSAEQYF,TGTGCCAGCAGCCAAGTGGGACTCTCAGCCGAGCAGTACTTC,TRBV3-1/TRBV3-2,14,.,TRBJ2-7,.
CASSLRTAELYGYTF,TGTGCCAGCTCACTCAGGACAGCCGAGCTCTATGGCTACACCTTC,TRBV18,15,.,TRBJ1-2,.
CASSSRTGQPEETQYF,TGTGCCAGCAGCTCGAGGACAGGGCAACCCGAAGAGACCCAGTACTTC,TRBV7-6,16,TRBD1,TRBJ2-5,.
CASKRQGAGTDTQYF,TGTGCCAGCAAACGACAGGGGGCGGGCACAGATACGCAGTATTTT,TRBV2,15,TRBD1,TRBJ2-3,.
CASNLQGGPYNEQFF,TGTGCCAGTAACTTACAGGGGGGGCCCTACAATGAGCAGTTCTTC,TRBV19,15,.,TRBJ2-1,.
CASRLVRGFVNTEAFF,TGTGCCAGCAGATTAGTCAGGGGGTTTGTTAACACTGAAGCTTTCTTT,TRBV5-6,16,TRBD1,TRBJ1-1,.
CASSKVLQGRMSGNEQFF,TGTGCCAGCAGCAAAGTCCTGCAGGGTCGGATGAGTGGGAATGAGCAGTTCTTC,TRBV21-1,18,.,TRBJ2-1,.
CASSLLGTGGHGYTF,TGTGCCAGCAGTTTACTTGGGACAGGGGGTCATGGCTACACCTTC,TRBV6-2/TRBV6-3,15,TRBD1,TRBJ1-2,.
CASSFGGYDTEAFF,TGTGCCAGCAGCTTCGGGGGATATGACACTGAAGCTTTCTTT,TRBV5-4,14,.,TRBJ1-1,.
CAWIISGRGYTF,TGTGCCTGGATTATCAGCGGACGAGGCTACACCTTC,TRBV30,12,.,TRBJ1-2,.
CASSSVTYEQYF,TGTGCCAGCAGTTCGGTAACCTACGAGCAGTACTTC,TRBV7-9,12,.,TRBJ2-7,many
CASSYSASGVTDTQYF,TGTGCCAGCAGTTACTCGGCTAGCGGGGTCACAGATACGCAGTATTTT,TRBV6-6,16,TRBD2,TRBJ2-3,.
CASSVGLYEQYF,TGTGCCAGCAGTGTCGGACTCTACGAGCAGTACTTC,TRBV2,12,.,TRBJ2-7,.
CASSRGLAGNTGELFF,TGCGCCAGCAGCCGAGGACTAGCGGGAAACACCGGGGAGCTGTTTTTT,TRBV4-3,16,TRBD2,TRBJ2-2,.
CASTRGTASTDTQYF,TGTGCCAGCACCAGGGGGACCGCTAGCACAGATACGCAGTATTTT,TRBV2,15,TRBD1,TRBJ2-3,.
CAWSVPGQTNNQPQHF,TGTGCCTGGAGTGTACCGGGACAGACAAACAATCAGCCCCAGCATTTT,TRBV30,16,TRBD1,TRBJ1-5,.
CAISDIWRQGSYTF,TGTGCCATCAGTGATATCTGGCGGCAGGGAAGCTACACCTTC,TRBV10-3,14,.,TRBJ1-2,.
CASRRTQNQETQYF,TGTGCCAGCAGGCGGACACAAAACCAAGAGACCCAGTACTTC,TRBV6-5,14,.,TRBJ2-5,once
CASRPTGALSSGNTIYF,TGTGCCAGCAGGCCGACAGGGGCACTTTCCTCTGGAAACACCATATATTTT,TRBV3-1/TRBV3-2,17,TRBD1,TRBJ1-3,.
CSVEGGPANSPQYF,TGCAGCGTTGAAGGTGGTCCTGCTAATAGTCCGCAGTATTTT,TRBV29-1,14,.,TRBJ2-3,.
CASSFLGLAGGDTQYF,TGTGCCAGCAGCTTTCTCGGACTAGCGGGGGGAGATACGCAGTATTTT,TRBV5-4,16,TRBD2,TRBJ2-3,.
CASSILETGGNQPQHF,TGTGCCAGTAGTATATTAGAGACAGGGGGTAATCAGCCCCAGCATTTT,TRBV19,16,TRBD1,TRBJ1-5,.
CASSVASGGPNSYNEQFF,TGTGCCAGCAGCGTAGCTAGCGGGGGGCCGAACTCCTACAATGAGCAGTTCTTC,TRBV9,18,TRBD2,TRBJ2-1,.
CASSSTRTALFATF,TGTGCCAGCAGCTCCACGAGGACAGCCCTTTTTGCGACCTTC,TRBV7-2,14,.,TRBJ1-2,.
CASSLLRRIRMNTEAFF,TGTGCCAGCAGCTTGTTACGGCGGATAAGGATGAACACTGAAGCTTTCTTT,TRBV5-6,17,.,TRBJ1-1,.
CASSYSGTEFDEQFF,TGTGCCAGCAGTTACTCGGGGACAGAATTCGATGAGCAGTTCTTC,TRBV6-5,15,TRBD1,TRBJ2-1,.
CATSRDQGLGNTIYF,TGTGCCACCAGCAGAGATCAGGGGCTTGGAAACACCATATATTTT,TRBV15,15,.,TRBJ1-3,.
CASRKQGSYNEQFF,TGTGCCAGCAGGAAACAGGGCTCCTACAATGAGCAGTTCTTC,TRBV27,14,.,TRBJ2-1,.
CASSLETAMNTEAFF,TGCGCCAGCAGCTTGGAGACAGCCATGAACACTGAAGCTTTCTTT,TRBV5-1,15,.,TRBJ1-1,.
CASSQGGEGTDEKLFF,TGCGCCAGCAGCCAAGGCGGGGAGGGGACGGATGAAAAACTGTTTTTT,TRBV4-3,16,.,TRBJ1-4,.
CAWRPRTGGENGELFF,TGTGCCTGGAGGCCCCGGACAGGGGGCGAGAACGGGGAGCTGTTTTTT,TRBV30,16,TRBD1,TRBJ2-2,once
CASSVSGGDNYGYTF,TGTGCCAGCAGCGTATCAGGGGGAGATAACTATGGCTACACCTTC,TRBV9,15,TRBD1,TRBJ1-2,.
CASSLDRGPEAFF,TGTGCCAGCAGCTTAGACAGGGGGCCTGAAGCTTTCTTT,TRBV7-2,13,TRBD1,TRBJ1-1,.